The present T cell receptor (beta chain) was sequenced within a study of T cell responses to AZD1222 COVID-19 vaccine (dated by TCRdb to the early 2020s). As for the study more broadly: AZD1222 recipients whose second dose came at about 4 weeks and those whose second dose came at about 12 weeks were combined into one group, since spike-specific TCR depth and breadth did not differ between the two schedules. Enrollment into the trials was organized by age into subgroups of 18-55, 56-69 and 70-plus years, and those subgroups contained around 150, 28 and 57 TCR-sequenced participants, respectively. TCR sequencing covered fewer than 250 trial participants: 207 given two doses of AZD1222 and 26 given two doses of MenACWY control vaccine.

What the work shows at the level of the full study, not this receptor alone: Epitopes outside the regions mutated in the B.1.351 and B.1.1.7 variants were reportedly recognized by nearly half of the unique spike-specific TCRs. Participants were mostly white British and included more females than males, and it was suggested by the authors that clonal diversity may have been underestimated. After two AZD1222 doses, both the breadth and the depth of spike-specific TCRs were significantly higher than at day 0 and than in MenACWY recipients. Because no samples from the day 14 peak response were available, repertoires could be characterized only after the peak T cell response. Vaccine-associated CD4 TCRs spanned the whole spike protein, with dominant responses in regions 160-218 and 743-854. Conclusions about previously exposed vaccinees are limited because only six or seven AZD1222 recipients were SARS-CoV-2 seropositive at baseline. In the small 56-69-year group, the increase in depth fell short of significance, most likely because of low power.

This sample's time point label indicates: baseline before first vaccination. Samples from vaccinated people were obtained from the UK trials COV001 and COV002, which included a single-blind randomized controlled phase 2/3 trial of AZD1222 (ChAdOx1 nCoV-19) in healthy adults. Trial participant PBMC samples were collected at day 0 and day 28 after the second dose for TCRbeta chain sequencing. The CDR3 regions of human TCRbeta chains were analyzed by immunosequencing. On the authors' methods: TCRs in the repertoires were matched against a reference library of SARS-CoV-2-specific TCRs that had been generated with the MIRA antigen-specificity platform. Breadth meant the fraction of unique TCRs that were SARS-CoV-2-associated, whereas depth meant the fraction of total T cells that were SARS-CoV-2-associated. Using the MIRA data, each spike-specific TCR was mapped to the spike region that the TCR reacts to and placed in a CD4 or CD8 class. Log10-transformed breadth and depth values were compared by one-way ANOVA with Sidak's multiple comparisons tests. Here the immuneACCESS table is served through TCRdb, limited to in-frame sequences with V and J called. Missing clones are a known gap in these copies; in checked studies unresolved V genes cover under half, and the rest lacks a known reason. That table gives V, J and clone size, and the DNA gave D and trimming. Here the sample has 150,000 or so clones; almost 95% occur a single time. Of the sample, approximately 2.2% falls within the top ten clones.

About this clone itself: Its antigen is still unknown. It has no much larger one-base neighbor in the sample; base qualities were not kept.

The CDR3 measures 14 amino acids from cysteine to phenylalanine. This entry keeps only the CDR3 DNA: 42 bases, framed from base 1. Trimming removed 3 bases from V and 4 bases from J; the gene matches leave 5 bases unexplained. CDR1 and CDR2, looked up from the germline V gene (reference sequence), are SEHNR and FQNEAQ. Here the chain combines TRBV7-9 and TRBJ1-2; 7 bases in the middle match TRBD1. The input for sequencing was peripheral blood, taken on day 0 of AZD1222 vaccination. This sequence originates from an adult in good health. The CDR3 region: CASSFGQDTYGYTF. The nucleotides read TGTGCCAGCAGCTTCGGACAGGACACCTATGGCTACACCTTC.